The clone carrying this TCR beta chain came up many times. Its antigen is still unknown. This specimen belongs to a study of neurological immune-mediated disorders. CDR1 and CDR2 (germline): SGHTA, FQGNSA. V shed 5 bases and J shed 0 bases, with 13 bases lying between them. The CDR3 consists of 15 residues. General study results and limits: The greatest degree of TCR clonal expansion was observed in HTLV-1-associated myelopathy, with the lowest in multiple sclerosis, below that of healthy controls. None of the CDR3 amino acid sequences in expanded clones turned up in more than one subject, which points to private repertoires in all groups.

The team produced cDNA through 5'RACE using 10-nucleotide random UMIs. Every sequencing run produced over 170 million TCR-beta sequences, and the sequences from any one run covered 15-18 subjects. TCRdb re-called the 5' RACE reads through MiXCR, storing one row per CDR3 protein. The sample includes around 32,000 distinct CDR3 sequences, 12% of them seen just once. The receptor was derived from a woman aged 55-69 years in good health. The chain combines TRBV7-2 with TRBJ2-5; D not resolved. Sequenced sample: PBMCs. CDR3 DNA sequence: TGTGCCAGCAGCCGTCGGACGTCTTACCAAGAGACCCAGTACTTC. As protein: CASSRRTSYQETQYF. Full variable domain (outside the CDR3, taken from reference TRBV7-2 and TRBJ2-5): GAGVSQSPSNKVTEKGKDVELRCDPISGHTALYWYRQSLGQGLEFLIYFQGNSAPDKSGLPSDRFSAERTGGSVSTLTIQRTQQEDSAVYLCASSRRTSYQETQYFGPGTRLLVL.